This T cell receptor beta chain was observed in a study of blood T cell repertoires in COVID-19 (dated by TCRdb to about 2020). As for the study more broadly: Samples from collaborators originated in the United States, Italy and Spain and spanned both the acute and convalescent phases of COVID-19. The material from the prospective study consisted of cDNA or gDNA derived from T cells, B-cell-depleted T cells, or PBMCs. Subjects who had been exposed to COVID-19, were actively infected with it, or had recovered from it provided the deeply sampled blood TCRbeta repertoires that made up the dataset. The repertoires were released in a freely available public database intended as a resource for research on the immune response to SARS-CoV-2. The samples were drawn from two sources: the first 160 participants of the ongoing ImmuneRACE study, and over 950 subjects contributed by 6 global collaborators. Nearly every sample came with metadata listing a de-identified subject ID, COVID-19 status, age in years and sex. Where available, HLA class I and class II types were taken from metadata supplied by the sample provider and were not determined by assay-based typing. What the research found in general, with its limitations: How much clinical and demographic metadata was included differed by source and by participant, and the metadata was provided uncurated.

A word on this clone: Its antigen target is currently unknown. Base-call qualities are not available, and no considerably larger clone is one nucleotide away.

At one collaborating source in Seattle, patients were enrolled during active infection and were followed longitudinally through the course of disease. Each collaborating institution followed its own protocols to collect whole blood in K2EDTA tubes. Collaborator samples were shipped for TCRbeta analysis as frozen whole blood, isolated PBMCs, or DNA extracted from either sample type. TCRbeta CDR3 regions were amplified from genomic DNA using the immunoSEQ Assay, a bias-controlled multiplex PCR. For the original study's pipeline: The number of nucleated cells in each sample was estimated by amplification of reference gene primers within the assay. To quantify the absolute abundance of each unique TCRbeta CDR3 rearrangement, sequence reads were collapsed and filtered. For each sample, productive Simpson clonality was calculated by taking the square root of Simpson's diversity index across productive rearrangements. TCRdb mirrors the immuneACCESS table, restricted to in-frame sequences. Some clones are absent from its copies; in checked studies, under half trace to an unresolved V gene, and the reason for the others is unknown. D and trimming come from the DNA, and the V and J calls and clone size come from that table. The sample table shows 200,000 to 250,000 clones, and 82% are seen once. Together, the top ten hold approximately 7.6% of the sample.

The CDR3, from cysteine to phenylalanine, totals 16 residues. Kept here is only the CDR3 DNA, which spans 48 bases and is read in frame from base 1. The V end loses 1 base and the J end loses 6 bases, and a stretch of 16 bases separates them. Sequences SGHAT (CDR1) and FQDESV (CDR2) are obtained from the germline V gene (reference sequence). The clonotype comes from a woman of 80 years or more with COVID-19, enrolled during active disease. The rearranged chain carries TRBV11-1 and TRBJ2-1, with TRBD2 perhaps the D gene, on 6 matching bases. Sample: peripheral blood. The bases read TGTGCCAGCAGCTTAGGTACCGGCGGGGTCCCCAATGAGCAGTTCTTC. It specifies CASSLGTGGVPNEQFF.